Each of the 17 T cell receptor beta chains below was sequenced from the same sample in a study of blood T cell repertoires in COVID-19. Profiling relied on immunoSEQ multiplex PCR, and the TCRdb table lists in-frame clones only, not all of them. Here the sample spans a few hundred thousand clones, 80% to 90% being singletons. Material: peripheral blood. The receptor set was obtained from a woman in her sixties or seventies with COVID-19, enrolled during active disease.

The chain couples TRBV6-5 to TRBJ1-1, with no clear D. V lost 0 bases and J 0 bases, leaving 8 bases between the germline ends. Germline lookup yields CDR1 MNHEY and CDR2 SVGAGI. This CDR3 is 15 amino acids long. In DNA, the CDR3 is TGTGCCAGCAGTTACTCAGCATTGGTGAACACTGAAGCTTTCTTT. Protein sequence: CASSYSALVNTEAFF.

J is TRBJ1-1 and V is TRBV7-9; tentatively, D is TRBD1 (5 bases). From germline, CDR1 is SEHNR and CDR2 FQNEAQ (reference sequence). The V end was cut by 1 base, the J end by 5 bases, with 8 bases between. CDR3 length equals 13 residues. The CDR3, as DNA: TGTGCCAGCAGCTTAGAGGGGCGGACTGAAGCTTTCTTT. It is translated as CASSLEGRTEAFF. Full variable domain (outside the CDR3, taken from reference TRBV7-9 and TRBJ1-1): DTGVSQNPRHKITKRGQNVTFRCDPISEHNRLYWYRQTLGQGPEFLTYFQNEAQLEKSRLLSDRFSAERPKGSFSTLEIQRTEQGDSAMYLCASSLEGRTEAFFGQGTRLTVV.

V gene TRBV7-9 combines with J gene TRBJ1-2, with 11 bases that match TRBD1. CDR3 length: 15 residues. The germline gives CDR1 SEHNR, CDR2 FQNEAQ (reference sequence). Trimming removed 4 bases from V and 7 bases from J; junction bases left unmatched: 8. For the CDR3, the DNA is TGTGCCAGCAGCTCGGGACAGGGGGTCCATTTTGGCTACACCTTC. Protein sequence: CASSSGQGVHFGYTF.

The chain carries TRBV6-1 and TRBJ2-7, with 9 bases lining up with TRBD1. The CDR3 is 15 residues long. CDR1 MNHNS and CDR2 SASEGT come from the germline V gene. J gave up 7 bases and V 3 bases, and 10 bases lay outside the gene matches. The CDR3 nucleotides read TGTGCCAGCAGTGAGGAGGGGGGACAGGGCCGGGAGCAGTACTTC. Translating it yields CASSEEGGQGREQYF.

A word on this clone: This sample also contains other DNA sequences that code for the same CDR3. V and J are TRBV7-3 and TRBJ2-3, with 7 bases that match TRBD2. Germline values: CDR1 SGHTA, CDR2 FQGTGA. This CDR3 comprises 15 residues. V shed 2 bases and J 2 bases; nucleotides not matched to a gene: 4. As DNA, the CDR3 is TGTGCCAGCAGCTTAGCGGGAGACTCCACAGATACGCAGTATTTT. Its protein product is CASSLAGDSTDTQYF.

A single count supports this clone. The V call is TRBV11-3, the J call TRBJ2-3; a possible D gene is TRBD2 (5 bases). The germline V and J ends were trimmed by 0 bases and 2 bases, with 6 bases remaining between them. Germline CDR1 reads SGHNT; CDR2 reads YENEEA. The CDR3 is 14 amino acids. CDR3 nucleotide sequence: TGTGCCAGCAGCTTAGAAGCGGACACAGATACGCAGTATTTT. Translation: CASSLEADTDTQYF.

This rearrangement joins TRBV4-1 to TRBJ2-1; 7 bases map to TRBD2. The germline V gene encodes CDR1 MGHRA and CDR2 YSYEKL. The V and J ends lost 2 bases and 0 bases, in that order; junction bases with no gene match: 1. CDR3 length equals 15 residues. This CDR3 reads CASSQSGNSYNEQFF. The CDR3 region has the DNA TGCGCCAGCAGCCAAAGCGGGAACTCCTACAATGAGCAGTTCTTC.

The chain is built from TRBV28 and TRBJ1-1, with 7 bases that match TRBD1. The CDR3 covers 15 residues. The germline V gene encodes CDR1 MDHEN and CDR2 SYDVKM. V lost 5 bases to trimming and J lost 4 bases; unmatched junction nucleotides: 10. The DNA for the CDR3 is TGTGCCAGCAGTATGACAGGGAAAGGGGGCACTGAAGCTTTCTTT. Residues: CASSMTGKGGTEAFF.

This sequence joins TRBV5-1 and TRBJ2-1; TRBD2 matches 12 bases. CDR3 size: 17 residues. The V and J ends lost 6 bases and 8 bases, in that order; junction bases with no gene match: 15. CDR1 and CDR2 (germline): SGHRS, YFSETQ. The CDR3 region is CASKPSLAGGPGDEQFF. CDR3 nucleotide sequence: TGCGCCAGCAAACCTTCACTAGCGGGAGGCCCGGGGGATGAGCAGTTCTTC.

This chain connects TRBV4-1 to TRBJ2-1; possible D gene TRBD2, 6 bases. The CDR3 covers 14 residues. V was cut by 4 bases and J by 2 bases, with 9 bases left in between. In germline, CDR1 is MGHRA, CDR2 YSYEKL. The CDR3 DNA reads as TGCGCCAGCAGCCTTAGCGGTACCTACAATGAGCAGTTCTTC. It encodes CASSLSGTYNEQFF.

The chain joins TRBV11-1 to TRBJ2-5; D is unresolved. V shed 3 bases and J shed 2 bases, with 7 bases lying between them. Germline V gene sequence: CDR1 SGHAT, CDR2 FQDESV (reference sequence). The CDR3 is made up of 13 amino acids. The chain's CDR3 is CASSFQEQETQYF. Here the CDR3 DNA reads TGTGCCAGCAGCTTTCAGGAACAAGAGACCCAGTACTTC. Filled out from reference TRBV11-1 and TRBJ2-5, the complete variable domain reads EAEVAQSPRYKITEKSQAVAFWCDPISGHATLYWYRQILGQGPELLVQFQDESVVDDSQLPKDRFSAERLKGVDSTLKIQPAELGDSAMYLCASSFQEQETQYFGPGTRLLVL.

This clone was observed a few times. The V and J genes are TRBV6-2 or TRBV6-3 and TRBJ1-2; 11 bases align to TRBD1. The V segment lost 2 bases and the J segment 4 bases; nucleotides outside the gene matches: 18. The CDR3 is 20 residues long. Per germline, CDR1 MNHEY and CDR2 SVGEGT. CDR3 sequence (DNA): TGTGCCAGCAGTTACCCATCTCCCCCGGGACAGGGGGTTTGGAGCTATGGCTACACCTTC. This gives the protein CASSYPSPPGQGVWSYGYTF.

The chain carries TRBV11-2 and TRBJ1-6; 10 bases align to TRBD1. V lost 0 bases and J lost 9; bases outside the gene matches: 2. This CDR3 has 15 residues. Germline loops: CDR1 SGHAT, CDR2 FQNNGV. The CDR3 is CASSLEWTGGSPLHF. CDR3 bases: TGTGCCAGCAGCTTAGAATGGACAGGGGGTTCACCCCTCCACTTT.

The chain carries TRBV24-1 and TRBJ2-7; tentatively, D is TRBD1 (6 bases). Germline CDR1 KGHDR, CDR2 SFDVKD. This CDR3 has 13 residues. V gave up 4 bases and J gave up 3 bases, with 9 bases separating them. The CDR3 loop reads CATSDLQGYEQYF. The CDR3, as DNA: TGTGCCACCAGTGACCTACAGGGCTACGAGCAGTACTTC.

This chain links TRBV7-3 with TRBJ1-1, with D possibly TRBD1 on 5 matching bases. The CDR3 covers 14 residues. CDR1 and CDR2 from the germline V gene are SGHTA and FQGTGA. V lost 4 bases to trimming and J lost 5 bases, with 14 bases between them. CDR3: CASSSGLRGTEAFF. In nucleotides, the CDR3 is TGTGCCAGCAGCTCGGGACTCCGTGGGACTGAAGCTTTCTTT.

The chain couples TRBV7-2 to TRBJ1-1, with 8 bases matching TRBD1. Germline CDR1 reads SGHTA; CDR2 reads FQGNSA. The CDR3 sequence is 14 residues long. J gave up 6 bases and V 4 bases, and 7 bases lay outside the gene matches. The CDR3 loop reads CASSSDRGFAEAFF. DNA of the CDR3: TGTGCCAGCAGCTCCGACAGGGGATTCGCTGAAGCTTTCTTT.

J is TRBJ2-5 and V is TRBV10-3; D possibly corresponds to TRBD1 (6 bases). Germline V lookup: CDR1 ENHRY, CDR2 SYGVKD. V lost 4 bases and J lost 5, with 8 bases in between. The CDR3 extends over 12 amino acids. This CDR3 reads CAISGRGETQYF. In nucleotides, the CDR3 is TGTGCCATCAGTGGCAGGGGCGAGACCCAGTACTTC.